The 28 T cell receptor beta chains below all came from one sample that was sequenced in a study of response to subunit inactivated influenza vaccine. Using its own MiXCR run on the RT-PCR reads, TCRdb lists one record per CDR3 protein. The data show roughly 500,000 distinct CDR3 sequences, 16% seen once. Here the sequenced sample was CD4+ T cells sorted from PBMCs, taken less than 30 months after vaccination. All receptors derive from a man between 50 and 69 years old who received an inactivated influenza vaccine.

The count of this clonotype is one. The chain joins TRBV5-6 to TRBJ2-1, with TRBD2 matching over 13 bases. From germline, CDR1 is SGHDT and CDR2 YYEEEE. The CDR3 length is 17 residues. Trimming took 4 bases from V and 3 from J; bases not matched to a gene: 7. CDR3 protein: CASSSRLAGGNYNEQFF. Here the CDR3 DNA reads TGTGCCAGCAGCAGCCGACTAGCGGGAGGAAACTACAATGAGCAGTTCTTC.

V is TRBV7-2 and J is TRBJ2-2; 7 nucleotides line up with TRBD1. J was trimmed by 1 base and V by 4 bases; bases with no gene match: 3. The CDR3 has 15 amino acids. Germline V gene lookup returns CDR1 SGHTA and CDR2 FQGNSA. This CDR3 reads CASSSRTGNTGELFF. DNA of the CDR3: TGTGCCAGCAGCTCCCGGACAGGGAACACCGGGGAGCTGTTTTTT.

The chain combines TRBV5-4 with TRBJ2-3; no definite D call. CDR1 is SGHNT, CDR2 YYREEE, per germline (reference sequence). The CDR3 loop spans 16 amino acids. Trimming removed 0 bases from V and 1 base from J, with 12 bases in between. CDR3 DNA sequence: TGTGCCAGCAGCTTGGCGTTCGCCCAAGGCACAGATACGCAGTATTTT. Translated: CASSLAFAQGTDTQYF.

This clonotype was seen a handful of times. V is TRBV25-1 and J is TRBJ2-1; D perhaps matches TRBD2 (6 bases). There are 14 residues in the CDR3. The V and J ends lost 3 bases and 3 bases respectively, with 9 bases between them. CDR1 MGHDK and CDR2 SYGVNS come from the germline V gene. The CDR3 nucleotides read TGTGCCAGCAGTGAGACGACTAGCTACAATGAGCAGTTCTTC. Amino acid sequence: CASSETTSYNEQFF. Full variable domain (outside the CDR3, taken from reference TRBV25-1 and TRBJ2-1): EADIYQTPRYLVIGTGKKITLECSQTMGHDKMYWYQQDPGMELHLIHYSYGVNSTEKGDLSSESTVSRIRTEHFPLTLESARPSHTSQYLCASSETTSYNEQFFGPGTRLTVL.

The V gene is TRBV27, the J gene TRBJ2-5, with a weak D call TRBD2 (6 bases). CDR1 is MNHEY and CDR2 is SMNVEV in the germline V gene (reference sequence). V lost 4 bases to trimming and J lost 4 bases, with 16 bases between them. This CDR3 has 15 amino acids. CDR3: CASSYLGREGETQYF. For the CDR3, the DNA is TGTGCCAGCAGTTACCTGGGGCGGGAAGGAGAGACCCAGTACTTC.

This clonotype was observed a few times. The V call is TRBV5-1, the J call TRBJ1-1, with TRBD1 matching over 11 bases. CDR3 size: 15 residues. Trimming at V came to 3 bases and at J to 11 bases, leaving 12 bases not matched to a gene. CDR1 is SGHRS and CDR2 is YFSETQ in the germline V gene. The DNA of the CDR3 is TGCGCCAGCAGCTACAGCCCGGACAGGGGGCTTGGGGCTTTCTTT. Protein: CASSYSPDRGLGAFF.

V and J are TRBV5-1 and TRBJ2-7; 16 bases are shared with TRBD2. From germline, CDR1 is SGHRS and CDR2 YFSETQ. CDR3 length equals 17 residues. The V and J ends lost 4 bases and 4 bases, in that order; junction bases with no gene match: 8. The chain's CDR3 is CASSTGTSGRAYYEQYF. CDR3 nucleotide sequence: TGCGCCAGCAGCACCGGGACTAGCGGGAGGGCCTATTACGAGCAGTACTTC.

This chain connects TRBV3-1 to TRBJ2-7; 11 nucleotides line up with TRBD2. This CDR3 is built from 14 residues. V shed 4 bases and J 5 bases; nucleotides not matched to a gene: 4. Germline CDR1 LGHDT, CDR2 YNNKEL (reference sequence). The CDR3 loop reads CASSRGLAVNEQYF. The CDR3 bases are TGTGCCAGCAGCCGGGGACTAGCGGTAAACGAGCAGTACTTC.

This sequence joins TRBV29-1 and TRBJ2-5; 8 nucleotides line up with TRBD1. The CDR3 runs 14 residues. Per germline, CDR1 SQVTM and CDR2 ANQGSEA. The ends lost 5 bases at V and 1 base at J; junction bases unmatched: 6. Written as DNA, the CDR3 is TGCAGCGTTTGCAGGGGGACAGGCCAAGAGACCCAGTACTTC. This sequence encodes CSVCRGTGQETQYF.

This CDR3 reads CSASLLRRGGVEQFF. The CDR3 DNA reads as TGCAGTGCTAGTTTACTACGGCGGGGGGGCGTTGAGCAGTTCTTC. The rearrangement uses TRBV20-1 and TRBJ2-1; 9 positions agree with TRBD2. The CDR3 covers 15 residues. J was trimmed by 9 bases and V by 3 bases; bases with no gene match: 12. The germline CDR1 and CDR2 sequences are DFQATT and SNEGSKA (reference sequence).

The chain joins TRBV20-1 to TRBJ2-7, with D uncertain. Trimming cost V 5 bases and J 2 bases, with 13 bases left between them. The CDR3 is 13 amino acids. The germline V gene has CDR1 DFQATT and CDR2 SNEGSKA (reference sequence). CDR3: CSASVGSTYEQYF. The CDR3 coding sequence is TGCAGTGCTTCTGTGGGGTCCACCTACGAGCAGTACTTC.

This chain uses TRBV6-1 with TRBJ2-7; no definite D call. Germline CDR1 MNHNS, CDR2 SASEGT. V lost 5 bases and J lost 4, with 12 bases in between. This CDR3 contains 13 residues. The CDR3 loop reads CASSKRPGYEQYF. The CDR3 bases are TGTGCCAGCAGTAAACGGCCCGGGTACGAGCAGTACTTC.

The CDR3 sequence: CASSPRTSGPNEQFF. CDR3 sequence (DNA): TGTGCCAGCTCCCCCAGGACTAGCGGGCCCAATGAGCAGTTCTTC. The V gene is TRBV25-1, the J gene TRBJ2-1, with 11 bases lining up with TRBD2. The CDR3 spans 15 residues. In germline, CDR1 is MGHDK, CDR2 SYGVNS. V lost 8 bases, J lost 6 bases, and 9 bases stayed unmatched.

This clonotype was picked up a small number of times. V and J are TRBV5-5 and TRBJ2-7; 7 positions agree with TRBD2. This CDR3 has 15 amino acids. V shed 3 bases and J 0 bases; nucleotides not matched to a gene: 6. In germline, CDR1 is SGHKS, CDR2 YYEKEE (reference sequence). CDR3 amino acids: CASSYLRGSSYEQYF. CDR3 DNA: TGTGCCAGCAGCTACCTGCGGGGGTCCTCCTACGAGCAGTACTTC.

This clonotype was seen a few times. The rearrangement joins TRBV7-2 to TRBJ2-1; 7 positions match TRBD2. The length of the CDR3 is 16 residues. The germline V gene encodes CDR1 SGHTA and CDR2 FQGNSA. J gave up 2 bases and V 6 bases, and 10 bases lay outside the gene matches. CDR3 region: CASRAGVGEAYNEQFF. As DNA, the CDR3 is TGTGCCAGCAGGGCGGGAGTGGGGGAAGCCTACAATGAGCAGTTCTTC.

This clonotype was observed a few times. This chain uses TRBV30 with TRBJ2-1; 9 nucleotides match TRBD2. The length of the CDR3 is 15 residues. From germline, CDR1 is GTSNPN and CDR2 SVGIG (reference sequence). J was trimmed by 6 bases and V by 0 bases; bases with no gene match: 6. The CDR3 sequence: CAWSVGLAGFNEQFF. The CDR3 bases are TGTGCCTGGAGTGTAGGTCTAGCGGGGTTCAATGAGCAGTTCTTC. Looking up the rest from reference TRBV30 and TRBJ2-1 gives the full variable domain: SQTIHQWPATLVQPVGSPLSLECTVEGTSNPNLYWYRQAAGRGLQLLFYSVGIGQISSEVPQNLSASRPQDRQFILSSKKLLLSDSGFYLCAWSVGLAGFNEQFFGPGTRLTVL.

This clonotype has only a few counts. The rearrangement joins TRBV5-1 to TRBJ1-1, with a tentative D call TRBD1 (6 bases). The CDR3 covers 14 residues. Trimming took off 4 bases at V and 0 bases at J, with 10 bases between the two ends. Per the germline V gene, CDR1 is SGHRS and CDR2 is YFSETQ. The DNA for the CDR3 is TGCGCCAGCAGCCCAGGGGATTTGAACACTGAAGCTTTCTTT. It is translated as CASSPGDLNTEAFF.

The sample holds one count of this clonotype. V is TRBV11-1 and J is TRBJ1-5; the D gene is possibly TRBD1 (6 bases). CDR1 is SGHAT, CDR2 FQDESV, per germline (reference sequence). This CDR3 is 18 amino acids long. The ends were cut back, 3 bases at V and 0 bases at J, with 18 bases in the middle. The CDR3 DNA is TGTGCCAGCAGCTTTGGTCCCTCAGGGGCTTATAGCAATCAGCCCCAGCATTTT. It specifies CASSFGPSGAYSNQPQHF.

The chain has TRBV20-1 and TRBJ2-7, with 7 bases matching TRBD1. The trim removed 5 bases at V and 0 bases at J, leaving 13 bases unmatched. The CDR3 contains 16 residues. CDR1 and CDR2 (germline): DFQATT, SNEGSKA (reference sequence). Written as DNA, the CDR3 is TGCAGTGCTGGTAGACGGGACAGCCAATTCTCCTACGAGCAGTACTTC. Translated, it gives CSAGRRDSQFSYEQYF.

This chain joins TRBV7-2 and TRBJ2-7, with a weak D call TRBD2 (6 bases). The CDR3 has 15 residues. V dropped 5 bases and J dropped 3 bases, with 17 bases sitting between them. Germline-derived CDR1 and CDR2 are SGHTA and FQGNSA. As DNA, the CDR3 is TGTGCCAGCAGCCCGGGGGTGGTGGCGCGCTACGAGCAGTACTTC. It codes for CASSPGVVARYEQYF.

CDR3 coding DNA: TGCAGCGTGACCCTAGCGGGAGGGGGAGAGACCCAGTACTTC. Translation gives CSVTLAGGGETQYF. The J gene is TRBJ2-5, the V gene TRBV29-1; the match to TRBD2 covers 12 bases. This CDR3 is built from 14 residues. The germline gives CDR1 SQVTM, CDR2 ANQGSEA. V lost 6 bases to trimming and J lost 4 bases; unmatched junction nucleotides: 6.

The chain combines TRBV29-1 with TRBJ2-1; TRBD2 aligns across 10 bases. CDR3 length equals 12 residues. Germline V CDR1 and CDR2: SQVTM, ANQGSEA. J lost 5 bases, V lost 8 bases, and 3 bases had no gene match. CDR3 loop: CSHTSGNNEQFF. For the CDR3, the DNA is TGCAGCCATACTAGCGGGAACAATGAGCAGTTCTTC.

V and J are TRBV11-2 and TRBJ2-7; TRBD2 might be the D (6 bases). The CDR3 is 15 residues long. V dropped 1 base and J dropped 6 bases, with 16 bases sitting between them. Germline V CDR1 and CDR2: SGHAT, FQNNGV. This CDR3 is CASSLGLAQTIEQYF. The CDR3 DNA reads TGTGCCAGCAGCTTAGGGCTAGCGCAGACTATCGAGCAGTACTTC. The complete variable domain, with remaining parts taken from reference TRBV11-2 and TRBJ2-7, reads EAGVAQSPRYKIIEKRQSVAFWCNPISGHATLYWYQQILGQGPKLLIQFQNNGVVDDSQLPKDRFSAERLKGVDSTLKIQPAKLEDSAVYLCASSLGLAQTIEQYFGPGTRLTVT.

This clonotype was counted a few times. This chain connects TRBV6-2 or TRBV6-3 to TRBJ1-5; D possibly corresponds to TRBD1 (5 bases). The germline V and J ends were trimmed by 5 bases and 6 bases, with 11 bases remaining between them. The CDR3 spans 13 residues. The germline V gene has CDR1 MNHEY and CDR2 SVGEGT. This chain's CDR3 is CASSGRGGQPQHF. The CDR3 bases are TGTGCCAGCAGTGGCCGGGGGGGTCAGCCCCAGCATTTT.

This clonotype was picked up a small number of times. J is TRBJ2-1 and V is TRBV5-1; 13 bases match TRBD2. CDR1 is SGHRS and CDR2 is YFSETQ in the germline V gene. Losses at the gene ends were 5 bases for V and 5 bases for J; bases not matched to a gene: 10. The CDR3 extends over 17 amino acids. The CDR3 protein is CASSGTAGLAGNNEQFF. The CDR3, as DNA: TGCGCCAGCAGTGGGACAGCGGGACTAGCGGGAAACAATGAGCAGTTCTTC. Using reference TRBV5-1 and TRBJ2-1 for the parts outside the CDR3, the full variable domain is KAGVTQTPRYLIKTRGQQVTLSCSPISGHRSVSWYQQTPGQGLQFLFEYFSETQRNKGNFPGRFSGRQFSNSRSEMNVSTLELGDSALYLCASSGTAGLAGNNEQFFGPGTRLTVL.

This clonotype was found many times. Here the CDR3 reads CASSNRHSSNEKLFF. CDR3 coding DNA: TGTGCCAGCAGTAACCGACACAGCTCTAATGAAAAACTGTTTTTT. The V and J genes are TRBV6-5 and TRBJ1-4; D unclear. CDR1 MNHEY and CDR2 SVGAGI come from the germline V gene. Trimming took off 5 bases at V and 3 bases at J, with 13 bases between the two ends. The CDR3 covers 15 residues.

This clonotype was recorded only once. V and J are TRBV7-2 and TRBJ2-5; 9 positions agree with TRBD2. V shed 1 base, J shed 6 bases, and the junction held 12 bases outside the gene matches. CDR1 and CDR2 from the germline V gene are SGHTA and FQGNSA. CDR3 length: 17 residues. This chain's CDR3 is CASSLVASGESRKTQYF. CDR3 bases: TGTGCCAGCAGCTTAGTGGCTAGCGGGGAGTCCAGGAAGACCCAGTACTTC.

The rearrangement links TRBV2 to TRBJ2-1; 10 bases agree with TRBD2. The CDR3 has 14 residues. V gave up 4 bases and J gave up 3 bases; unmatched junction bases: 0. Germline CDR1 is SNHLY and CDR2 is FYNNEI. The DNA of the CDR3 is TGTGCCAGCAGTGCTAGCGGGAGCTACAATGAGCAGTTCTTC. It yields the protein CASSASGSYNEQFF.